The text below deals with one TCR beta chain. The sample originates from a study of blood T cell repertoires in COVID-19. Overall study: Acute and convalescent COVID-19 specimens originated in the United States, Italy and Spain. From T cells, B-cell-depleted T cells, or PBMCs came the material, which was cDNA or gDNA.

This CDR3 is built from 14 residues. Trimming cost V 1 base and J 3 bases, with 9 bases left between them. Germline V lookup: CDR1 MGHDK, CDR2 SYGVNS. Per the original methods: Reference gene primers were amplified, and this amplification served to estimate nucleated cell counts. Profiling relied on immunoSEQ multiplex PCR, and the TCRdb table lists in-frame clones only, not all of them. The V and J calls and the clone size are those of that table, but D and trimming were determined from the DNA. The sample comprises about 220,000 clones, around 81% of which are singletons, and roughly 7% rests with the top ten.

Sequencing was performed on peripheral blood. This chain uses TRBV25-1 with TRBJ2-5; D not certain. This receptor was taken from a woman between 65 and 79 years old with acute or convalescent COVID-19. This chain's CDR3 is CASSEFRSEETQYF. The CDR3 coding sequence is TGTGCCAGCAGTGAATTCCGGAGCGAAGAGACCCAGTACTTC. The entire variable domain, with the rest obtained from reference TRBV25-1 and TRBJ2-5, is as follows: EADIYQTPRYLVIGTGKKITLECSQTMGHDKMYWYQQDPGMELHLIHYSYGVNSTEKGDLSSESTVSRIRTEHFPLTLESARPSHTSQYLCASSEFRSEETQYFGPGTRLLVL.